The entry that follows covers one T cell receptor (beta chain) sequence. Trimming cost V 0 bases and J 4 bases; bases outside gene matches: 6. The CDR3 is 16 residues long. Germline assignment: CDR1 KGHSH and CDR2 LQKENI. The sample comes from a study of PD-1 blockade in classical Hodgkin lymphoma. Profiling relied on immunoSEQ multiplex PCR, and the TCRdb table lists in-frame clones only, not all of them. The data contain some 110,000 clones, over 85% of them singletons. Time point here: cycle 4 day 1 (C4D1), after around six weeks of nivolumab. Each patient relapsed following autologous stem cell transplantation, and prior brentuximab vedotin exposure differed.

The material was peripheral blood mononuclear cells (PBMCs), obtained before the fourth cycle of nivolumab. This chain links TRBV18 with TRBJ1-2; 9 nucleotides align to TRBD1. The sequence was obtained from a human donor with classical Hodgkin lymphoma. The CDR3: CASSPPGQGWSYGYTF. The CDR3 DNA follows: TGTGCCAGCTCACCACCAGGACAGGGGTGGAGCTATGGCTACACCTTC.